The 27 T cell receptor beta chains below were found in one sample sequenced in a study of blood T cell repertoires in COVID-19. Some clones are missing from TCRdb's copy, which holds only in-frame ones; the method was immunoSEQ multiplex PCR. The table lists about 250,000 clones, 80% to 85% of them singletons. Sample: peripheral blood. The receptor set was obtained from a man aged 50-59 years with active or convalescent COVID-19.

The rearrangement uses TRBV7-2 and TRBJ2-5; a weak D match, TRBD2 (7 bases). Trimming removed 1 base from V and 3 bases from J, with 21 bases in between. The CDR3 consists of 18 residues. Germline loops: CDR1 SGHTA, CDR2 FQGNSA. The CDR3 DNA reads TGTGCCAGCAGCTTAGGACTTTTGGGGGGGCGGTTGGAAGAGACCCAGTACTTC. Its translation: CASSLGLLGGRLEETQYF. Together with reference TRBV7-2 and TRBJ2-5, the CDR3 gives the full variable domain: GAGVSQSPSNKVTEKGKDVELRCDPISGHTALYWYRQSLGQGLEFLIYFQGNSAPDKSGLPSDRFSAERTGGSVSTLTIQRTQQEDSAVYLCASSLGLLGGRLEETQYFGPGTRLLVL.

This clone was observed a single time. The gene calls are TRBV11-1 and TRBJ2-5; 8 bases are shared with TRBD2. The CDR3 is 13 amino acids. The germline V gene has CDR1 SGHAT and CDR2 FQDESV (reference sequence). V lost 5 bases and J lost 4; bases outside the gene matches: 3. The DNA of the CDR3 is TGTGCCAGCAGCGCGGGGGGTCCAGAGACCCAGTACTTC. This sequence encodes CASSAGGPETQYF.

The gene calls are TRBV15 and TRBJ1-4; D gene unclear. The CDR3 extends over 13 amino acids. Trimming stripped 8 bases from V and 8 bases from J, with 15 bases between. Looked up from germline, CDR1 is LNHNV and CDR2 is YYDKDF (reference sequence). The CDR3 DNA reads TGTGCCACCCAACGGAGCCCAGCAGAAAAACTGTTTTTT. Protein: CATQRSPAEKLFF.

This chain joins TRBV15 and TRBJ1-2; perhaps TRBD1 as D (6 bases). This CDR3 spans 16 amino acids. CDR1 and CDR2 from the germline V gene are LNHNV and YYDKDF (reference sequence). V shed 0 bases and J shed 6 bases, with 17 bases lying between them. The DNA for the CDR3 is TGTGCCACCAGCAGAGATCCGAGACAGGAAGTCCATGGCTACACCTTC. Protein: CATSRDPRQEVHGYTF. The full variable domain, completed using reference TRBV15 and TRBJ1-2, is DAMVIQNPRYQVTQFGKPVTLSCSQTLNHNVMYWYQQKSSQAPKLLFHYYDKDFNNEADTPDNFQSRRPNTSFCFLDIRSPGLGDTAMYLCATSRDPRQEVHGYTFGSGTRLTVV.

The chain uses TRBV4-1 and TRBJ2-5, with TRBD2 identical over 8 bases. The trim removed 4 bases at V and 2 bases at J, leaving 3 bases unmatched. Germline V CDR1 and CDR2: MGHRA, YSYEKL. The CDR3 runs to 14 residues. CDR3 sequence: CASSRLAGQETQYF. CDR3 bases: TGCGCCAGCAGCCGGTTAGCGGGGCAAGAGACCCAGTACTTC.

This clone occurred once. The V gene is TRBV25-1, the J gene TRBJ1-5; 7 bases match TRBD1. V lost 5 bases to trimming and J lost 6 bases; unmatched junction nucleotides: 10. The CDR3 contains 15 residues. Germline CDR1 MGHDK, CDR2 SYGVNS. Here the CDR3 reads CASSPPGGMGQPQHF. The CDR3 bases are TGTGCCAGCAGTCCTCCAGGGGGGATGGGTCAGCCCCAGCATTTT.

The V gene is TRBV6-2 or TRBV6-3, the J gene TRBJ2-1; 8 nucleotides match TRBD2. Germline loops: CDR1 MNHEY, CDR2 SVGEGT. V lost 1 base to trimming and J lost 9 bases; unmatched junction nucleotides: 11. The CDR3 contains 16 residues. CDR3 amino acids: CASSYFGGGPRLEQFF. Written as DNA, the CDR3 is TGTGCCAGCAGTTACTTTGGCGGGGGGCCTCGTCTTGAGCAGTTCTTC.

The chain uses TRBV6-2 or TRBV6-3 and TRBJ2-1, with 9 bases matching TRBD1. The V segment lost 0 bases and the J segment 5 bases; nucleotides outside the gene matches: 8. This CDR3 comprises 17 residues. CDR1 is MNHEY and CDR2 is SVGEGT in the germline V gene. The CDR3, as DNA: TGTGCCAGCAGTTACTCGGGTGGGACAGGGAAAAACAATGAGCAGTTCTTC. Translating gives CASSYSGGTGKNNEQFF.

This clone was seen more than once but under ten times. The CDR3 sequence: CASSWISGQGGYEQYF. DNA of the CDR3: TGTGCCAGCAGCTGGATATCGGGACAGGGAGGCTACGAGCAGTACTTC. V is TRBV5-6 and J is TRBJ2-7, with TRBD1 matching over 9 bases. The CDR3 has 16 residues. Germline CDR1 SGHDT, CDR2 YYEEEE. V was clipped by 3 bases and J by 3 bases; unmatched bases: 10.

Comment on this clone: One end of the junction is discordant with germline, which a read error may explain. The CDR3 DNA reads TGTACCAGCAGCCTCAGGGTGGGGTATCAGCCCCAGCATTTT. Translation gives CTSSLRVGYQPQHF. The V and J genes are TRBV28 and TRBJ1-5, with D possibly TRBD1 on 5 matching bases. CDR1 MDHEN and CDR2 SYDVKM come from the germline V gene. The length of the CDR3 is 14 residues.

The J gene is TRBJ1-6, the V gene TRBV30; 9 positions match TRBD1. With 3 bases clipped from V and 9 bases from J, the junction kept 6 bases outside the gene matches. There are 14 residues in the CDR3. The germline gives CDR1 GTSNPN, CDR2 SVGIG (reference sequence). In nucleotides, the CDR3 is TGTGCCTGGAGCGTAGACAGGGGGAGTTCACCCCTCCACTTT. Translation: CAWSVDRGSSPLHF.

The V gene is TRBV11-1, the J gene TRBJ2-3, with 7 bases that match TRBD2. CDR1 is SGHAT and CDR2 is FQDESV in the germline V gene (reference sequence). V shed 4 bases and J 1 base; nucleotides not matched to a gene: 5. This CDR3 region has 15 residues. CDR3 sequence (DNA): TGTGCCAGCAGCTCGGGGGGATATGGCACAGATACGCAGTATTTT. As protein: CASSSGGYGTDTQYF. Drawing the rest from reference TRBV11-1 and TRBJ2-3, the complete variable domain is EAEVAQSPRYKITEKSQAVAFWCDPISGHATLYWYRQILGQGPELLVQFQDESVVDDSQLPKDRFSAERLKGVDSTLKIQPAELGDSAMYLCASSSGGYGTDTQYFGPGTRLTVL.

The chain links TRBV4-2 to TRBJ2-7; tentative D call: TRBD2 (6 bases). In germline, CDR1 is LGHNA, CDR2 YNFKEQ. The germline V and J ends were trimmed by 4 bases and 3 bases, with 16 bases remaining between them. CDR3 length equals 15 residues. Here the CDR3 reads CASSRLGGPNYEQYF. CDR3 bases: TGTGCCAGCAGCCGCCTCGGGGGACCGAACTACGAGCAGTACTTC.

The J gene is TRBJ2-2, the V gene TRBV6-5; 7 bases align to TRBD2. CDR3 length equals 15 residues. V was clipped by 7 bases and J by 4 bases; unmatched bases: 9. CDR1 is MNHEY, CDR2 SVGAGI, per germline. CDR3 DNA sequence: TGTGCCAGCAACTGGAGCGGGGTGGGCACCGGGGAGCTGTTTTTT. This translates into CASNWSGVGTGELFF.

This sequence joins TRBV2 and TRBJ1-2; D may be TRBD1 (5 bases). The germline CDR1 and CDR2 sequences are SNHLY and FYNNEI. The CDR3 totals 15 residues. V lost 2 bases and J lost 4, with 14 bases in between. The CDR3 region has the DNA TGTGCCAGCAGTGAAAACTGGGGCCAACTCTATGGCTACACCTTC. This encodes CASSENWGQLYGYTF. Full variable domain (rest looked up from reference TRBV2 and TRBJ1-2): EPEVTQTPSHQVTQMGQEVILRCVPISNHLYFYWYRQILGQKVEFLVSFYNNEISEKSEIFDDQFSVERPDGSNFTLKIRSTKLEDSAMYFCASSENWGQLYGYTFGSGTRLTVV.

The chain has TRBV5-1 and TRBJ1-1; maybe TRBD1 (6 bases). Germline V gene sequence: CDR1 SGHRS, CDR2 YFSETQ. Trimming took 3 bases from V and 1 from J, leaving 13 bases between them. The CDR3 is 15 residues long. The CDR3 here is CASSSGGQRNTEAFF. The CDR3, as DNA: TGCGCCAGCAGCTCGGGCGGACAGCGGAACACTGAAGCTTTCTTT.

The V and J genes are TRBV27 and TRBJ2-3; D might be TRBD1 (5 bases). The V end was cut by 2 bases, the J end by 5 bases, with 14 bases between. CDR1 and CDR2 from the germline V gene are MNHEY and SMNVEV (reference sequence). The CDR3 runs 15 residues. As DNA, the CDR3 is TGTGCCAGCAGTTTAATCCAGGGATCCAAAGATACGCAGTATTTT. Protein: CASSLIQGSKDTQYF.

This chain uses TRBV21-1 with TRBJ1-2. TRBV21-1 represents a pseudogene. The CDR3 covers 10 residues. The CDR3, as DNA: TGTGCCAGCAGCACCGATGGCTACACCTTC. It codes for CASSTDGYTF.

The chain joins TRBV12-2 to TRBJ1-5; the table names TRBD1, a call not compared with the DNA. TRBV12-2 is a pseudogene locus. This CDR3 region has 15 residues. The CDR3 region has the DNA TGTGCAAGTCGCTTAGCGAATATAGGGGAACAGCCCCAGCATTTT. Translated: CASRLANIGEQPQHF.

The chain couples TRBV2 to TRBJ2-3; 7 bases fit TRBD2. Trimming cost V 10 bases and J 5 bases; bases outside gene matches: 9. Germline V CDR1 and CDR2: SNHLY, FYNNEI. CDR3 size: 13 residues. CDR3 residues: CATHGGTEDTQYF. The CDR3 DNA follows: TGTGCCACCCACGGGGGGACGGAAGATACGCAGTATTTT.

This sequence joins TRBV30 and TRBJ1-4; tentative D call: TRBD1 (6 bases). From germline, CDR1 is GTSNPN and CDR2 SVGIG (reference sequence). V dropped 5 bases and J dropped 0 bases, with 10 bases sitting between them. The CDR3 totals 14 residues. CDR3 DNA: TGTGCCTGGGCCCGACAGGCAACTAATGAAAAACTGTTTTTT. Residues: CAWARQATNEKLFF. Full variable domain (remainder filled in from reference TRBV30 and TRBJ1-4): SQTIHQWPATLVQPVGSPLSLECTVEGTSNPNLYWYRQAAGRGLQLLFYSVGIGQISSEVPQNLSASRPQDRQFILSSKKLLLSDSGFYLCAWARQATNEKLFFGSGTQLSVL.

This chain links TRBV6-5 with TRBJ1-1, with 7 nucleotides matching TRBD1. The germline V gene encodes CDR1 MNHEY and CDR2 SVGAGI. This CDR3 region has 15 residues. V was pared by 2 bases and J by 3 bases, with 6 bases of the junction left unmatched. The CDR3 is CASSYEGAWDTEAFF. DNA for the CDR3: TGTGCCAGCAGTTACGAGGGGGCATGGGACACTGAAGCTTTCTTT.

The CDR3 region is CASSEDRLNEQYF. For the CDR3, the DNA is TGTGCCAGCAGCGAGGACAGGCTCAACGAGCAGTACTTC. The chain employs TRBV9 and TRBJ2-7; 7 bases match TRBD1. The ends lost 3 bases at V and 5 bases at J; junction bases unmatched: 5. CDR1 and CDR2 from the germline V gene are SGDLS and YYNGEE. The CDR3 is made up of 13 amino acids.

The V gene is TRBV10-3, the J gene TRBJ1-1; D remains unclear. CDR1 and CDR2 (germline): ENHRY, SYGVKD. This CDR3 has 12 residues. Trimming took 6 bases from V and 1 from J, leaving 6 bases between them. The CDR3 DNA is TGTGCCATCAGGCAGAAGAACACTGAAGCTTTCTTT. It codes for CAIRQKNTEAFF.

This clone was detected a few times. This chain joins TRBV5-5 and TRBJ1-6; possibly TRBD1 for D (6 bases). Germline V gene sequence: CDR1 SGHKS, CDR2 YYEKEE (reference sequence). This CDR3 contains 15 residues. V dropped 3 bases and J dropped 5 bases, with 12 bases sitting between them. CDR3 in amino acids: CASSSGTLNNSPLHF. CDR3 DNA sequence: TGTGCCAGCAGCTCGGGGACACTCAATAATTCACCCCTCCACTTT.

The V and J genes are TRBV4-2 and TRBJ1-6; D uncertain. The CDR3 is made up of 17 amino acids. Germline CDR1 reads LGHNA; CDR2 reads YNFKEQ. V lost 0 bases to trimming and J lost 7 bases, with 16 bases between them. CDR3 nucleotide sequence: TGTGCCAGCAGCCAAGATGCCCCGGGATCGAAGAATTCACCCCTCCACTTT. It yields the protein CASSQDAPGSKNSPLHF.

The gene calls are TRBV19 and TRBJ1-4; 9 bases are a match to TRBD1. CDR1 LNHDA and CDR2 SQIVND come from the germline V gene (reference sequence). The CDR3 loop spans 14 amino acids. V shed 6 bases and J 8 bases; nucleotides not matched to a gene: 7. The CDR3 coding sequence is TGTGCCAGTAGCGAGGGACAGGGAAGGGAAAAACTGTTTTTT. Translated, it gives CASSEGQGREKLFF.